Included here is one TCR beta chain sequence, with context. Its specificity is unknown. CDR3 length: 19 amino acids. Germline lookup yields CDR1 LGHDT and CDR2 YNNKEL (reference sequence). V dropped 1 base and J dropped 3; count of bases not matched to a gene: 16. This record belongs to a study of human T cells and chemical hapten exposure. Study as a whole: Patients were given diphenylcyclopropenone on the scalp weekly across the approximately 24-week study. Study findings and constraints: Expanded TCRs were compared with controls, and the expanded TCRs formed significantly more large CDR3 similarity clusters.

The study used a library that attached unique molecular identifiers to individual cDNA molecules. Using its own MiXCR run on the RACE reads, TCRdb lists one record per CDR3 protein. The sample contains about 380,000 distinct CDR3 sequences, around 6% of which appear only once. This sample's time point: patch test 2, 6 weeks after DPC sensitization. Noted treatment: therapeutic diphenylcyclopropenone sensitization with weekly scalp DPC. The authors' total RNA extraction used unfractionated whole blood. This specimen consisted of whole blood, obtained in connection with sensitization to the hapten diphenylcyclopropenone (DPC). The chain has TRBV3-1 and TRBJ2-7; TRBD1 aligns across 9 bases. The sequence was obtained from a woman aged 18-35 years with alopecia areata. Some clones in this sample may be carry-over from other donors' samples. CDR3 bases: TGTGCCAGCAGCCAAGCGCAAGTCAGGGGGGACAGGGCTTTCTACGAGCAGTACTTC. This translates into CASSQAQVRGDRAFYEQYF.